This TCR beta chain was documented in a study of response to subunit inactivated influenza vaccine. Findings and caveats of the study: Researchers suggested that each seasonal influenza vaccination recruits few new T cells.

TCRdb redid the calling of the RT-PCR reads with MiXCR, one entry per CDR3 protein. This table holds some 640,000 distinct CDR3 sequences, roughly 14% found once. V was pared by 0 bases and J by 0 bases, with 9 bases between. Germline values: CDR1 SGHTA, CDR2 FQGNSA. The CDR3 is 16 amino acids. Comment on this clonotype: What it recognizes is unknown.

This chain joins TRBV7-2 and TRBJ2-1; D is uncertain. The clonotype comes from a man aged 50 or older who received an inactivated influenza vaccine. This sample comprised PBMCs from blood, obtained about 14 days before vaccination. CDR3: CASSLAIENSYNEQFF. The CDR3 region has the DNA TGTGCCAGCAGCTTAGCCATCGAGAACTCCTACAATGAGCAGTTCTTC.